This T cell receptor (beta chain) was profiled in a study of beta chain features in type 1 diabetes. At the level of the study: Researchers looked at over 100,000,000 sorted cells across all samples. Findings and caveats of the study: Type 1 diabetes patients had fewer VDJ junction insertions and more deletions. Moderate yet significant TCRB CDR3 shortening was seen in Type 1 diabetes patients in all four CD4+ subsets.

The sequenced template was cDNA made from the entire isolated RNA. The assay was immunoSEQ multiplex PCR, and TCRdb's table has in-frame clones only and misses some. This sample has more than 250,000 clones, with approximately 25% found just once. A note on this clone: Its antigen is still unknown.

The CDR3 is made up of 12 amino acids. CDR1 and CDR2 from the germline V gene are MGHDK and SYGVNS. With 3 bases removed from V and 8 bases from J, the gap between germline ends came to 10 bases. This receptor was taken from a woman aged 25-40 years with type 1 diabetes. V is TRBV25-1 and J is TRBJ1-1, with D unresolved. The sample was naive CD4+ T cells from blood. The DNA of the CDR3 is TGTGCCAGCAGTGATACTGCCTCCGAAGCTTTCTTT. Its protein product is CASSDTASEAFF. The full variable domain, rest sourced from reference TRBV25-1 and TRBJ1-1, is EADIYQTPRYLVIGTGKKITLECSQTMGHDKMYWYQQDPGMELHLIHYSYGVNSTEKGDLSSESTVSRIRTEHFPLTLESARPSHTSQYLCASSDTASEAFFGQGTRLTVV.